The clone carrying this T cell receptor beta chain was observed a few times. This specimen belongs to a study of early T cells in non-severe SARS-CoV-2 infection. This CDR3 contains 15 residues. Germline V gene sequence: CDR1 SGHAT, CDR2 FQNNGV. V dropped 4 bases and J dropped 0 bases, with 9 bases sitting between them. TCRdb re-called the 5' RACE reads through MiXCR, storing one row per CDR3 protein. The sample shows about 110,000 distinct CDR3 sequences, 12% of them seen only once. The sample was whole blood. The receptor was derived from an adult who was a healthcare worker with PCR-confirmed SARS-CoV-2 infection or an uninfected control (not recorded which). J is TRBJ1-4 and V is TRBV11-2; possible D gene TRBD1, 6 bases. The CDR3 DNA reads TGTGCCAGCAGCTCCAGACAGGCAACTAATGAAAAACTGTTTTTT. Its protein is CASSSRQATNEKLFF.